This T cell receptor (beta chain) originates from a study of cytomegalovirus exposure and HLA in healthy donors (dated by TCRdb to between 2016 and 2019). Background for the entire study: A later analysis indicated that the roughly 120 validation repertoires were generated on the platform also employed for the approximately 700 repertoires of the first cohort. The aim of the study was to test whether cataloging public T cell receptors could identify signatures of past pathogen exposure. In addition to the first cohort of 650 to 800 subjects, a separate validation cohort of under 150 different subjects was used. The study combined high-throughput TCR immunosequencing, statistical association of individual TCRs with disease status, and machine learning to predict cytomegalovirus infection status. The research as a whole found: All 120 or so repertoires were used to score co-occurrence in the validation cohort in a later analysis, because that analysis had no HLA typing for the cohort. Most TCR sequences were seen in very few donors, while some public TCRs were found in many individuals. The study gave a list of 150 to 200 TCR beta chains associated with cytomegalovirus. The classifier was reported to diagnose cytomegalovirus status with high specificity and sensitivity in both the original cohort and the validation cohort. In a later analysis, TCRs clustered in the first cohort were found to also tend to co-occur in the approximately 110 validation repertoires, with about 94% of cluster scores above 0. It was suggested by the authors that the approach could potentially be generalized to other disease states and immunological phenotypes. In vitro tests confirmed that a few of the cytomegalovirus-associated TCR beta chains recognize cytomegalovirus antigens.

Libraries were built with the immunoSEQ multiplex PCR assay. On the study's bioinformatics: A statistical classification framework was developed to diagnose cytomegalovirus status using the catalog of TCR beta chain sequences. Entries here come from immuneACCESS through TCRdb and include only in-frame sequences with V and J called. Some clones fail to appear in such tables; in the studies checked, an unresolved V gene covers under half of the shortfall, and the cause of the remainder is unknown. D and trimming come from the DNA, and the V and J calls and clone size come from that table. The sample contains approximately 200,000 clones, around 88% of them found a single time. The ten largest clones add up to around 3% of the sample. Of note for this clone: Its antigen is unknown. Nothing much larger sits one base from this clone, and base qualities are not available.

The junction shows trimming of 3 bases on V and 7 bases on J, plus 9 bases between the germline ends. The CDR3 numbers 12 residues from cysteine through phenylalanine. Only the CDR3 DNA stays, 36 bases, in frame from base 1. The germline V gene specifies MDHEN as CDR1 and SYDVKM as CDR2. The donors were included in the validation cohort of roughly 130 subjects, a group kept apart from the roughly 700-subject first cohort. The chain is made from TRBV28 and TRBJ1-2, and possibly TRBD1, on 6 matching bases. The source is a young woman in good health and CMV-seronegative. The sequenced sample consisted of PBMCs. The CDR3 reads CASSFRGAGYTF. The sequenced DNA: TGTGCCAGCAGTTTCAGGGGAGCTGGCTACACCTTC.